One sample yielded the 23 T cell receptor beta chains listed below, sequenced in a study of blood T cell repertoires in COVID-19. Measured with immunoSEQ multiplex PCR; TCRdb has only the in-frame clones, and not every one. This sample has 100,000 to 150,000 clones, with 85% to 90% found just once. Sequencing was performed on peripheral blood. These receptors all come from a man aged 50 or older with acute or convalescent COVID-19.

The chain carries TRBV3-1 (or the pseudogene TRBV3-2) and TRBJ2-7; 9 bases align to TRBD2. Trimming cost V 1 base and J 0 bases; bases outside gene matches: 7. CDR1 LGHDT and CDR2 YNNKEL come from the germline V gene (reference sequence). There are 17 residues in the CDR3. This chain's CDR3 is CASSQVRASGASYEQYF. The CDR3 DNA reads TGTGCCAGCAGCCAAGTACGCGCTAGCGGGGCCTCCTACGAGCAGTACTTC.

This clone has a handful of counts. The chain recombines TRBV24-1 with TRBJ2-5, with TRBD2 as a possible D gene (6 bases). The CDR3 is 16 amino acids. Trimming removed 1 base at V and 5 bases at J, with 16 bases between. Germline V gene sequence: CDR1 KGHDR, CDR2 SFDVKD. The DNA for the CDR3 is TGTGCCACCAGTGATTTAGGGACTCCGGGGAGGGAGACCCAGTACTTC. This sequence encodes CATSDLGTPGRETQYF.

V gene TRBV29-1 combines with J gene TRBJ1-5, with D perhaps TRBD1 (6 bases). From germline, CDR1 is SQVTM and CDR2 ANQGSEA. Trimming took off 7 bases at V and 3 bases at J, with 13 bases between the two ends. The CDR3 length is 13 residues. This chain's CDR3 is CSARTGTNQPQHF. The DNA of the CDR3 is TGCAGCGCCCGAACAGGGACCAATCAGCCCCAGCATTTT.

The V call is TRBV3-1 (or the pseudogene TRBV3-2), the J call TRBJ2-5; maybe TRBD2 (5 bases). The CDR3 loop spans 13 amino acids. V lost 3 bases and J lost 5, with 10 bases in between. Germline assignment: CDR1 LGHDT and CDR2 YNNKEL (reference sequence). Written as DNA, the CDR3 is TGTGCCAGCAGCCATGGACTGATGGAGACCCAGTACTTC. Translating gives CASSHGLMETQYF.

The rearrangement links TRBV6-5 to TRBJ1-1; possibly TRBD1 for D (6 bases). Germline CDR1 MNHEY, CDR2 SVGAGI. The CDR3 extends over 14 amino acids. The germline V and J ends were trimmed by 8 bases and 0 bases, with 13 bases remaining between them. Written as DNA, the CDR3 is TGTGCCAGCGAGGTTGACAGGATGAACACTGAAGCTTTCTTT. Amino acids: CASEVDRMNTEAFF.

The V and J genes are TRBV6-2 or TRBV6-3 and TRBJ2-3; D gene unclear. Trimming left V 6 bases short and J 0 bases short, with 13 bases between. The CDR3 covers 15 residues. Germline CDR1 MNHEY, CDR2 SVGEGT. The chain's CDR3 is CASSRSFTSTDTQYF. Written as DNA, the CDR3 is TGTGCCAGCAGCCGTAGCTTCACTAGCACAGATACGCAGTATTTT.

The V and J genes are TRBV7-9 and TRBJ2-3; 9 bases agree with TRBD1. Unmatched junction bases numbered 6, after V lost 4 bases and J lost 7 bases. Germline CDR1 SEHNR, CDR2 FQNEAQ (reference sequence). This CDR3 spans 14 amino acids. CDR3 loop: CASSWGDREYTQYF. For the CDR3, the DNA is TGTGCCAGCAGCTGGGGGGACAGGGAGTATACGCAGTATTTT.

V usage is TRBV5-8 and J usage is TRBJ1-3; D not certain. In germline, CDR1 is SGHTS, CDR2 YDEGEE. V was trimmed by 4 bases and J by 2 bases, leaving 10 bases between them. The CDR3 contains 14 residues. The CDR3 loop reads CASSRSGTGNTIYF. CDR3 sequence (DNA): TGTGCCAGCAGCCGTTCGGGGACTGGAAACACCATATATTTT.

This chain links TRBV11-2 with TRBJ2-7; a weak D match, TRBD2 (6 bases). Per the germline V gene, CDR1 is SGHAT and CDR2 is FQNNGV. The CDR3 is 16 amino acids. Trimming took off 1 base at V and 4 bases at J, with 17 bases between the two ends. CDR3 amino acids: CASSLVGDSLGYEQYF. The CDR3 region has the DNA TGTGCCAGCAGCTTAGTGGGGGACTCCCTGGGTTACGAGCAGTACTTC.

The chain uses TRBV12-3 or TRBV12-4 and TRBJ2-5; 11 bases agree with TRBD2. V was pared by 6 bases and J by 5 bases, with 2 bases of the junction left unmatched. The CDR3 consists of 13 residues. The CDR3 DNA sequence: TGTGCCAGCAGCCGACTAGCGGGGGAGACCCAGTACTTC. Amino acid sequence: CASSRLAGETQYF.

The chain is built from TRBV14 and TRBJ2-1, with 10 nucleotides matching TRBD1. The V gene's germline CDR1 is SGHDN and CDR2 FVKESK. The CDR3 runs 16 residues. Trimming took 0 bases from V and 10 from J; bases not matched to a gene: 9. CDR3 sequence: CASSQEGTGAGREQFF. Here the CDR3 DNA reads TGTGCCAGCAGCCAAGAGGGGACAGGGGCCGGTCGGGAGCAGTTCTTC.

Here the CDR3 DNA reads TGTGCCAGCAGCTTAGGACTAGCGGGAGAGAGCTACGAGCAGTACTTC. As protein: CASSLGLAGESYEQYF. The chain recombines TRBV7-9 with TRBJ2-7; 12 bases line up with TRBD2. Trimming removed 1 base from V and 3 bases from J; junction bases left unmatched: 4. Germline CDR1 SEHNR, CDR2 FQNEAQ (reference sequence). The CDR3 has 16 amino acids.

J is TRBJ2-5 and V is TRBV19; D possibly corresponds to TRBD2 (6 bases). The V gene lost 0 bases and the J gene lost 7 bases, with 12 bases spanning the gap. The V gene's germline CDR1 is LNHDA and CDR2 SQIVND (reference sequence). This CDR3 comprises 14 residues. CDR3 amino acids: CASSIDRGSGTQYF. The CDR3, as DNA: TGTGCCAGTAGTATAGATCGGGGGTCGGGGACCCAGTACTTC.

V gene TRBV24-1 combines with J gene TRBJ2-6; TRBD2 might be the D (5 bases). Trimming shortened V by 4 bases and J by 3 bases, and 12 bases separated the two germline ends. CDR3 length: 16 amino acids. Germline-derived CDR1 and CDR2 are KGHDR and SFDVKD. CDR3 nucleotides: TGTGCCACCAGTGACACTACTAGGAGTGGGGCCAACGTCCTGACTTTC. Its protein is CATSDTTRSGANVLTF.

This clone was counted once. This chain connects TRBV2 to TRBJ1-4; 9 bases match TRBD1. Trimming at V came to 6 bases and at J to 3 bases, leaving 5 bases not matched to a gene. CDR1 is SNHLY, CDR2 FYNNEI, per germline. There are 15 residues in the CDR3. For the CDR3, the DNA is TGTGCCAGCAGGAGGGGACAGGGTTCTAATGAAAAACTGTTTTTT. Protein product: CASRRGQGSNEKLFF.

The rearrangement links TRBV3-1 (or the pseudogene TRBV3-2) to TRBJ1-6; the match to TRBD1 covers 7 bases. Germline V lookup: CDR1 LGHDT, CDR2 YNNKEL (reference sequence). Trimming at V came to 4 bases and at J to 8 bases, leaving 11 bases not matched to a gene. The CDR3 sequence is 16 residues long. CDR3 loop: CASSRRSGQRDSPLHF. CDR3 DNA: TGTGCCAGCAGCCGACGCTCGGGACAGAGGGATTCACCCCTCCACTTT.

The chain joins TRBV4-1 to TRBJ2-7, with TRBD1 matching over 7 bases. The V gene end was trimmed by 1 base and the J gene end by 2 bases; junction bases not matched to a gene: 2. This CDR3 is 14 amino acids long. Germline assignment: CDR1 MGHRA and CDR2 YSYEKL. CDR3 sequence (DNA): TGCGCCAGCAGCCAAGGGGACAGAGCCTACGAGCAGTACTTC. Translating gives CASSQGDRAYEQYF.

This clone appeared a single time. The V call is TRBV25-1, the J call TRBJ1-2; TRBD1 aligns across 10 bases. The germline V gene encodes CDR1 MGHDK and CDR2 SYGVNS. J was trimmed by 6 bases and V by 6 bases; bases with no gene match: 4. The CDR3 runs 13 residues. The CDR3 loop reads CASRGTGADGYTF. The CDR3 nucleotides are TGTGCCAGCAGAGGGACAGGGGCAGATGGCTACACCTTC.

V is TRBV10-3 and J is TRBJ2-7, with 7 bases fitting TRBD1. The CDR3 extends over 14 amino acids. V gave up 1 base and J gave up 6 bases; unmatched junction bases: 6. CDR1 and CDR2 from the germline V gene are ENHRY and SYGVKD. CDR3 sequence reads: CAISELDRMGEQYF. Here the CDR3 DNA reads TGTGCCATCAGTGAGTTGGACAGGATGGGCGAGCAGTACTTC.

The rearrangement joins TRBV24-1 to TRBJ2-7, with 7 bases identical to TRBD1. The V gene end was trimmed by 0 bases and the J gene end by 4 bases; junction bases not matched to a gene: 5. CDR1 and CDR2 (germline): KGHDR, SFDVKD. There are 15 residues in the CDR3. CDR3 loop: CATSDLRQGKYEQYF. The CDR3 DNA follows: TGTGCCACCAGTGATTTGCGACAGGGTAAGTACGAGCAGTACTTC.

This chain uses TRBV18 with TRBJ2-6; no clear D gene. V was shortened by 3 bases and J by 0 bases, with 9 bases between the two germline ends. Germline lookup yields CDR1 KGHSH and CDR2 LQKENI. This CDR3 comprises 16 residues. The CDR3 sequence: CASSPPSGSGANVLTF. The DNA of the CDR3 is TGTGCCAGCTCACCCCCCTCAGGCTCTGGGGCCAACGTCCTGACTTTC.

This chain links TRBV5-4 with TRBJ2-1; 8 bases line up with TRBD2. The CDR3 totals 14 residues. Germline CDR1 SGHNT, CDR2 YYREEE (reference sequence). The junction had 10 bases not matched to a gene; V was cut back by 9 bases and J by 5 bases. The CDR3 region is CATGGGRWDNEQFF. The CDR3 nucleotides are TGTGCCACCGGGGGGGGGCGCTGGGACAATGAGCAGTTCTTC.

CDR3 protein: CASSTGGGGVNQPQHF. The DNA for the CDR3 is TGTGCCAGTAGTACCGGGGGCGGGGGAGTCAATCAGCCCCAGCATTTT. The chain combines TRBV19 with TRBJ1-5, with a possible D match to TRBD1 (6 bases). CDR1 LNHDA and CDR2 SQIVND come from the germline V gene (reference sequence). CDR3 length equals 16 residues. V was cut by 4 bases and J by 3 bases, with 16 bases left in between. The full variable domain, rest sourced from reference TRBV19 and TRBJ1-5, is DGGITQSPKYLFRKEGQNVTLSCEQNLNHDAMYWYRQDPGQGLRLIYYSQIVNDFQKGDIAEGYSVSREKKESFPLTVTSAQKNPTAFYLCASSTGGGGVNQPQHFGDGTRLSIL.